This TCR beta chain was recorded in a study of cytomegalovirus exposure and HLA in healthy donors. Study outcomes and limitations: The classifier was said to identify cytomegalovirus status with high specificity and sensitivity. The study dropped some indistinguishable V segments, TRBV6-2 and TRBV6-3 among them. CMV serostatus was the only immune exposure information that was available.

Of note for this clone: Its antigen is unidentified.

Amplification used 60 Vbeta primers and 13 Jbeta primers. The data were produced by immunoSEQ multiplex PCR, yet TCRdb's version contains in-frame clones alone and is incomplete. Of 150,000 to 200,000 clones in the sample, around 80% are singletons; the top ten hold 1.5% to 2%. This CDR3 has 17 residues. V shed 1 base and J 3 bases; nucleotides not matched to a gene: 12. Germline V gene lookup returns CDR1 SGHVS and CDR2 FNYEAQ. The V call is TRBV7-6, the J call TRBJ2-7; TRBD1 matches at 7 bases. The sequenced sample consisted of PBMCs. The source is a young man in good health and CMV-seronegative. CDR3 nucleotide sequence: TGTGCCAGCAGCTTAGGCCCCACAGGGGAAACGGGCTACGAGCAGTACTTC. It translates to CASSLGPTGETGYEQYF.